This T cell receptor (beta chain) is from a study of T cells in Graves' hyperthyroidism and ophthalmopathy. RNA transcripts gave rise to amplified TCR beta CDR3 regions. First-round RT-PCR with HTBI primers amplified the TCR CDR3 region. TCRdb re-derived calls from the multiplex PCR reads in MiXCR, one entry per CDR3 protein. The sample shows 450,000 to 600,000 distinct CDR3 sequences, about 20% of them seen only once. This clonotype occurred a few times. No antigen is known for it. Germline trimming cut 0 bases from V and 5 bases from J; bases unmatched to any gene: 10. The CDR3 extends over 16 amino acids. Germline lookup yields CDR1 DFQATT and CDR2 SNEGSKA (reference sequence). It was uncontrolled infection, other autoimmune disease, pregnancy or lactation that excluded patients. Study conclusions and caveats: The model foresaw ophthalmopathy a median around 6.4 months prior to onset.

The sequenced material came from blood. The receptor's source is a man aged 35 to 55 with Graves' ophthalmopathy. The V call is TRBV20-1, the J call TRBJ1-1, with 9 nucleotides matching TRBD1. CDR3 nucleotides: TGCAGTGCTAGAGATGGAGGGACAGGGACGCGGACTGAAGCTTTCTTT. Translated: CSARDGGTGTRTEAFF.